What follows are 5 T cell receptor beta chains derived from one specimen sequenced in a study of blood T cell repertoires in COVID-19. Clones were read by immunoSEQ multiplex PCR, and TCRdb kept only the in-frame ones, dropping some. The sample lists some 98,000 clones, approximately 82% occurring once. The sample taken for sequencing was peripheral blood. These receptors came from a man in his 70s with active or convalescent COVID-19.

The V and J genes are TRBV9 and TRBJ2-1; 11 nucleotides line up with TRBD2. V shed 0 bases and J 10 bases; nucleotides not matched to a gene: 6. The V gene's germline CDR1 is SGDLS and CDR2 YYNGEE. The CDR3 runs to 15 residues. CDR3: CASSVVLAGVEEQFF. The CDR3 bases are TGTGCCAGCAGCGTAGTACTAGCGGGGGTTGAAGAGCAGTTCTTC.

This clone is a singleton in its sample. CDR3 region: CASRGGRGTSSGNTIYF. CDR3 in DNA: TGTGCCAGCAGGGGCGGCAGGGGAACCAGCTCTGGAAACACCATATATTTT. This chain links TRBV3-1 (or the pseudogene TRBV3-2) with TRBJ1-3; tentative D call: TRBD1 (6 bases). Per germline, CDR1 LGHDT and CDR2 YNNKEL (reference sequence). This CDR3 is 17 amino acids long. V gave up 6 bases and J gave up 0 bases, with 18 bases separating them.

V gene TRBV18 combines with J gene TRBJ2-5; D ambiguous. This CDR3 comprises 13 residues. Germline V CDR1 and CDR2: KGHSH, LQKENI. V lost 1 base and J lost 2, with 5 bases in between. CDR3 bases: TGTGCCAGCTCACCACGCAGTCAAGAGACCCAGTACTTC. The encoded protein is CASSPRSQETQYF.

The CDR3 protein is CASSRPSTGVGTGELFF. CDR3 in DNA: TGTGCCAGCAGCCGTCCGAGTACGGGGGTGGGCACCGGGGAGCTGTTTTTT. The rearrangement joins TRBV11-3 to TRBJ2-2; possible D gene TRBD2, 6 bases. The CDR3 consists of 17 residues. The germline V gene has CDR1 SGHNT and CDR2 YENEEA. The V and J ends lost 5 bases and 4 bases respectively, with 20 bases between them.

The chain employs TRBV6-5 and TRBJ1-2; D uncertain. The CDR3 runs 14 residues. Trimming shortened V by 6 bases and J by 3 bases, and 14 bases separated the two germline ends. The germline V gene encodes CDR1 MNHEY and CDR2 SVGAGI. The CDR3 here is CASRPQTGDYGYTF. CDR3 bases: TGTGCCAGCAGACCCCAGACCGGGGACTATGGCTACACCTTC.